Listed below are T cell receptor beta chains from one sample, sequenced in a study of blood T cell repertoires in COVID-19. Generated by immunoSEQ multiplex PCR, the TCRdb table keeps only in-frame clones and is missing some. This table holds around 380,000 clones, about 80% found once. The sequencing input was peripheral blood. All receptors derive from a human donor with acute or convalescent COVID-19. The donor label of this sample is uncertain. CDR3s include the opening cysteine and the closing phenylalanine or tryptophan. The D gene is left open where the match is weak. Where a row states a size, it is once, few, many or the class of an expanded clone; other rows omit it.

TRBD1	TRBJ2-7	14	NA	TRBV19	CASKNRGSSYEQYF	TGTGCCAGTAAGAACAGGGGAAGCTCCTACGAGCAGTACTTC
NA	TRBJ2-1	14	NA	TRBV7-8	CASSLELASNEQFF	TGTGCCAGCAGCTTAGAGTTAGCTTCTAATGAGCAGTTCTTC
NA	TRBJ1-2	15	NA	TRBV5-1	CASSPGTLTNYGYTF	TGCGCCAGCAGCCCGGGGACACTTACTAACTATGGCTACACCTTC
TRBD2	TRBJ2-7	15	NA	TRBV29-1	CSVESERGGSYEQYF	TGCAGCGTTGAAAGCGAGCGGGGGGGATCCTACGAGCAGTACTTC
TRBD1	TRBJ1-2	15	NA	TRBV2	CASTRGTGLVGGYTF	TGTGCCAGCACCCGAGGGACAGGCTTAGTGGGCGGCTACACCTTC
NA	TRBJ2-6	16	NA	TRBV18	CASSLPLSSGANVLTF	TGTGCCAGCTCACTCCCACTGAGCTCTGGGGCCAACGTCCTGACTTTC
NA	TRBJ1-4	15	NA	TRBV7-9	CASSLVGGRGEKLFF	TGTGCCAGCAGCTTAGTAGGGGGTCGCGGTGAAAAACTGTTTTTT
NA	TRBJ2-2	14	few	TRBV19	CASSRQGMAGELFF	TGTGCCAGTAGTAGGCAGGGAATGGCCGGGGAGCTGTTTTTT
NA	TRBJ1-5	16	NA	TRBV18	CASSRGTSGRNQPQHF	TGTGCCAGCTCACGCGGGACTTCGGGTCGCAATCAGCCCCAGCATTTT
TRBD1	TRBJ1-2	13	once	TRBV29-1	CSAIGQGPYGYTF	TGCAGCGCGATCGGACAGGGCCCCTATGGCTACACCTTC
TRBD1	TRBJ1-3	19	once	TRBV4-1	CASSQDTGVGTGSGNTIYF	TGCGCCAGCAGCCAAGATACTGGCGTTGGGACAGGGTCGGGAAACACCATATATTTT
NA	TRBJ2-7	15	NA	TRBV19	CASSINRVGMSEQYF	TGTGCCAGTAGTATCAACAGGGTCGGGATGTCTGAGCAGTACTTC
NA	TRBJ1-3	16	NA	TRBV11-2	CASTNRGGLSGNTIYF	TGTGCCAGCACGAACCGGGGGGGGCTCTCTGGAAACACCATATATTTT
TRBD2	TRBJ2-5	14	NA	TRBV6-6	CASIGGTSGRAAYF	TGTGCCAGCATTGGGGGGACTAGCGGGAGGGCCGCGTACTTC
NA	TRBJ1-6	16	NA	TRBV19	CASTPGRRQFNSPLHF	TGTGCCAGTACCCCCGGCCGGAGGCAGTTTAATTCACCCCTCCACTTT
NA	TRBJ1-1	13	NA	TRBV30	CAWRRTPNTEAFF	TGTGCCTGGAGACGAACTCCGAACACTGAAGCTTTCTTT
TRBD1	TRBJ1-1	11	NA	TRBV6-5	CASDRDTEAFF	TGTGCCAGCGACAGGGACACTGAAGCTTTCTTT
NA	TRBJ1-2	13	NA	TRBV7-2	CASSSGQPSGYTF	TGTGCCAGCAGCTCAGGACAGCCCTCAGGCTACACCTTC
TRBD1	TRBJ1-1	13	NA	TRBV19	CASRGPLTGSAFF	TGTGCCAGTAGGGGGCCATTGACAGGGTCCGCTTTCTTT
TRBD1	TRBJ2-1	14	NA	TRBV13	CASSLLGQGYEQFF	TGTGCCAGCAGCCTACTGGGACAGGGGTATGAGCAGTTCTTC
NA	TRBJ1-3	16	NA	TRBV7-6	CASSPIGLSSGNTIYF	TGTGCCAGCAGCCCAATCGGACTGTCCTCTGGAAACACCATATATTTT
TRBD2	TRBJ2-5	15	once	TRBV2	CASSATLAGQETQYF	TGTGCCAGCAGTGCGACGTTAGCGGGCCAAGAGACCCAGTACTTC
NA	TRBJ1-1	13	NA	TRBV28	CASRGRGWTEAFF	TGTGCCAGCAGGGGGCGTGGGTGGACTGAAGCTTTCTTT
TRBD1	TRBJ1-6	17	NA	TRBV28	CATGQGASSSYNSPLHF	TGTGCCACGGGACAGGGGGCGTCGAGCTCCTATAATTCACCCCTCCACTTT
TRBD1	TRBJ1-1	14	few	TRBV6-5	CASSWTGVKTEAFF	TGTGCCAGCAGCTGGACAGGGGTCAAAACTGAAGCTTTCTTT